This T cell receptor (beta chain) was sequenced in a study of response to subunit inactivated influenza vaccine. Study-level findings and limits: The study's authors posited that every seasonal influenza vaccination enlists few new T cells.

This clonotype occurred a few times. The antigen remains undetermined. MiXCR was run by TCRdb on the RT-PCR reads, yielding one entry per CDR3 protein. Of about 520,000 distinct CDR3 sequences listed, around 7.7% are singletons. There are 15 residues in the CDR3. The V gene end was trimmed by 0 bases and the J gene end by 3 bases; junction bases not matched to a gene: 5. Germline CDR1 reads SGHVS; CDR2 reads FQNEAQ. V is TRBV7-8 and J is TRBJ2-7, with 7 nucleotides matching TRBD1. Material: PBMCs from blood, obtained 23 months after vaccination. The source is a man between 50 and 75 years old who received an inactivated influenza vaccine. The CDR3 protein is CASSLAGTAYYEQYF. The CDR3 DNA reads TGTGCCAGCAGCTTAGCCGGGACAGCCTACTACGAGCAGTACTTC.